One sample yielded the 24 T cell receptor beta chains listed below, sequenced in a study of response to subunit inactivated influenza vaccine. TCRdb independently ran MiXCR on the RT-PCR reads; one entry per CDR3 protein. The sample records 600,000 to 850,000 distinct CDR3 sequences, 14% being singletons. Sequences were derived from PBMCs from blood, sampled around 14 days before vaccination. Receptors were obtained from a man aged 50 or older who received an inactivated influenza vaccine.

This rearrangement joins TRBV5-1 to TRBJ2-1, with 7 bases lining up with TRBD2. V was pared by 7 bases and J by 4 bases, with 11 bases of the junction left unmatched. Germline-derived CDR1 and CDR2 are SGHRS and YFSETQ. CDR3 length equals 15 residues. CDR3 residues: CASSSTAGQYNEQFF. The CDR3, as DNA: TGCGCCAGCTCCTCAACAGCGGGGCAGTACAATGAGCAGTTCTTC. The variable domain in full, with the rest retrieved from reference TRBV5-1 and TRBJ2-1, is KAGVTQTPRYLIKTRGQQVTLSCSPISGHRSVSWYQQTPGQGLQFLFEYFSETQRNKGNFPGRFSGRQFSNSRSEMNVSTLELGDSALYLCASSSTAGQYNEQFFGPGTRLTVL.

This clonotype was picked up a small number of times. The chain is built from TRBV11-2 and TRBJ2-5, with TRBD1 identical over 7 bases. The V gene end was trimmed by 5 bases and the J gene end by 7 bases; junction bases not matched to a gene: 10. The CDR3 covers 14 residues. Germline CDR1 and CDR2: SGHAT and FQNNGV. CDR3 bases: TGTGCCAGCAGCCCCCTACGAAGACAGGGGACCCAGTACTTC. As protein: CASSPLRRQGTQYF.

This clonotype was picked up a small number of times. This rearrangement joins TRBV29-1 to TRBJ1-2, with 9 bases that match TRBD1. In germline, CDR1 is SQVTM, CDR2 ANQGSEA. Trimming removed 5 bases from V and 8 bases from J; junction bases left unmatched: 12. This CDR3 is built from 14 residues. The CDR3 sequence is CSVKSTGTGYGYTF. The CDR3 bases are TGCAGCGTTAAATCGACCGGGACAGGGTACGGCTACACCTTC.

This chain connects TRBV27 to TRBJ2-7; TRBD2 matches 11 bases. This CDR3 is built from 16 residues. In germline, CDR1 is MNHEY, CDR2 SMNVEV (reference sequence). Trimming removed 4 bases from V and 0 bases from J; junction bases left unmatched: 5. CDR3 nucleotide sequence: TGTGCCAGCAGTTACATAGCGGGAGGGCCCTCCTACGAGCAGTACTTC. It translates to CASSYIAGGPSYEQYF.

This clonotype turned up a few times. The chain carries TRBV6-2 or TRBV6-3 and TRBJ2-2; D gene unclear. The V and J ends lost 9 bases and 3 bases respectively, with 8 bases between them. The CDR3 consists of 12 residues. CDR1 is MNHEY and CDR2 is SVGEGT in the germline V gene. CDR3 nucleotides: TGTGCCAGGAGGTTGGACACCGGGGAGCTGTTTTTT. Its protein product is CARRLDTGELFF.

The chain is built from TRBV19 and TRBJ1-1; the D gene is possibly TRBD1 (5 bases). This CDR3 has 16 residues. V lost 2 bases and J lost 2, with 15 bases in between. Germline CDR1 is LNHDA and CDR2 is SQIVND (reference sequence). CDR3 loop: CASSIRGRGSNTEAFF. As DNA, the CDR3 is TGTGCCAGTAGTATAAGGGGTCGGGGTTCCAACACTGAAGCTTTCTTT.

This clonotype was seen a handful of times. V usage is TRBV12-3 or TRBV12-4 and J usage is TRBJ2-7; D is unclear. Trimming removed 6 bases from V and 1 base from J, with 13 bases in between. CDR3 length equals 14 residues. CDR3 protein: CASRPNTKSYEQYF. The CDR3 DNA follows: TGTGCCAGCAGACCTAATACAAAATCCTACGAGCAGTACTTC.

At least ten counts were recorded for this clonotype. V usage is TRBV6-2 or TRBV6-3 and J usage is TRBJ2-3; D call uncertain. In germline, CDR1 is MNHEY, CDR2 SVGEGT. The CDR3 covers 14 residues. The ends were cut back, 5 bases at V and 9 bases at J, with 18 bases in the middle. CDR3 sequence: CASSRPSGQWTQYF. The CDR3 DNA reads TGTGCCAGCAGTCGACCATCCGGCCAGTGGACGCAGTATTTT.

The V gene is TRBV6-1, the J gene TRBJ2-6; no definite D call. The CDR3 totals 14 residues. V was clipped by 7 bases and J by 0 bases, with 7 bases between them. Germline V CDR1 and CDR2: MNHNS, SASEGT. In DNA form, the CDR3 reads TGTGCCAGCATTAAGAGCTCTGGGGCCAACGTCCTGACTTTC. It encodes CASIKSSGANVLTF.

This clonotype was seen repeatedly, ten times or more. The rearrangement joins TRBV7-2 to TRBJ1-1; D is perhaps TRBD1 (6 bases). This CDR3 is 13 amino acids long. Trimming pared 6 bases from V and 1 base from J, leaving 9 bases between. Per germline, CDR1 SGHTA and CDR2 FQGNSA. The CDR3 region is CASSRDTNTEAFF. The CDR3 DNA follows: TGTGCCAGCAGTCGGGACACGAACACTGAAGCTTTCTTT.

The CDR3 loop is CSARQGDGANVLTF. The CDR3 DNA reads TGCAGTGCCAGACAGGGGGATGGGGCCAACGTCCTGACTTTC. The genes are TRBV20-1 and TRBJ2-6; 9 bases agree with TRBD1. Germline CDR1 is DFQATT and CDR2 is SNEGSKA (reference sequence). The CDR3 has 14 residues. Losses at the gene ends were 6 bases for V and 3 bases for J; bases not matched to a gene: 3.

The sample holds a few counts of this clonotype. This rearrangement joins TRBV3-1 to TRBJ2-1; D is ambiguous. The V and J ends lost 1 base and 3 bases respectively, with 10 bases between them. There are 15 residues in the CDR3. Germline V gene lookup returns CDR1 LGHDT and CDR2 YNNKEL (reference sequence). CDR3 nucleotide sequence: TGTGCCAGCAGCCAAGGGTCAGGAAACTACAATGAGCAGTTCTTC. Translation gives CASSQGSGNYNEQFF.

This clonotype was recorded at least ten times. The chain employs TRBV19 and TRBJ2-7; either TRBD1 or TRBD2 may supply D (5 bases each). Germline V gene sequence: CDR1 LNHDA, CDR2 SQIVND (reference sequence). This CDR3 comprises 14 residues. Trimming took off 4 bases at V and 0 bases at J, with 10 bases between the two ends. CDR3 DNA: TGTGCCAGTAGTACGGGGACGGGCTCCTACGAGCAGTACTTC. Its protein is CASSTGTGSYEQYF.

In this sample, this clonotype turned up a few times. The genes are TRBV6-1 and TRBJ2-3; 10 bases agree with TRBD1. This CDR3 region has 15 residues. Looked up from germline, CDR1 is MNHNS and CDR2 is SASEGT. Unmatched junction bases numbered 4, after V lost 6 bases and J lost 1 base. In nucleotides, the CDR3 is TGTGCCAGCAGGGAGACAGGGGGCCGCACAGATACGCAGTATTTT. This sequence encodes CASRETGGRTDTQYF.

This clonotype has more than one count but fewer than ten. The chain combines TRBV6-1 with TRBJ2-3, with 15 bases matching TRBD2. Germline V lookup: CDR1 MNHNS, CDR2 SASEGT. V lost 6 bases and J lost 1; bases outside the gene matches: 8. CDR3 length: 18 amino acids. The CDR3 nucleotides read TGTGCCAGCAGACCTCCGGGACTAGCGGGAGGAGGCACAGATACGCAGTATTTT. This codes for CASRPPGLAGGGTDTQYF.

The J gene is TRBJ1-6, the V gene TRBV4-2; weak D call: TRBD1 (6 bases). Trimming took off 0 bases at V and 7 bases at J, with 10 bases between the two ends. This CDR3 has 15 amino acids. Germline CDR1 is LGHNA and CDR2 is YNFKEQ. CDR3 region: CASSQDVRGNSPLHF. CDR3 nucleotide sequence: TGTGCCAGCAGCCAAGACGTCAGGGGAAATTCACCCCTCCACTTT.

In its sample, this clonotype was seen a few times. The CDR3 here is CASSQRAGGISGANVLTF. CDR3 in DNA: TGCGCCAGCAGCCAGAGGGCGGGAGGTATCTCTGGGGCCAACGTCCTGACTTTC. This chain connects TRBV4-3 to TRBJ2-6, with 8 bases aligning to TRBD2. Germline values: CDR1 LGHNA, CDR2 YSLEER. V was pared by 3 bases and J by 0 bases, with 7 bases of the junction left unmatched. This CDR3 spans 18 amino acids.

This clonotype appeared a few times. CDR3 DNA: TGTGCCAGCAGTGAAACTGGGATAGGGGAAAAACTGTTTTTT. Protein sequence: CASSETGIGEKLFF. V and J are TRBV6-1 and TRBJ1-4; D unresolved. CDR3 size: 14 residues. Germline CDR1 and CDR2: MNHNS and SASEGT. V lost 2 bases, J lost 8 bases, and 12 bases lay in between.

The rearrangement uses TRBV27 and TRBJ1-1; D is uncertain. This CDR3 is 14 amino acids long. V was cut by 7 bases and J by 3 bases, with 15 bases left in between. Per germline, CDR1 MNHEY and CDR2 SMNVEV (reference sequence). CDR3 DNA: TGTGCCAGCACCCCTCGGCCGGGTGACACTGAAGCTTTCTTT. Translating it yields CASTPRPGDTEAFF.

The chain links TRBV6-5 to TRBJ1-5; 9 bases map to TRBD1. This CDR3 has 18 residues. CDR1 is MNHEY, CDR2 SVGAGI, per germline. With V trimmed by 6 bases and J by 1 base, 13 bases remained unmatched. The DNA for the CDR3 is TGTGCCAGCAGCTCCTCGGGGACAGGGAGTTTGAGCAATCAGCCCCAGCATTTT. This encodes CASSSSGTGSLSNQPQHF.

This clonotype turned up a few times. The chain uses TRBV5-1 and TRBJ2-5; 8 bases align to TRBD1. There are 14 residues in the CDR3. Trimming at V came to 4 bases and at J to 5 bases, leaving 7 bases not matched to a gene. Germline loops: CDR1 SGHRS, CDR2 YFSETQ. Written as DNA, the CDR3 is TGCGCCAGCAGCGGTGGCCGGGACAGGGAGACCCAGTACTTC. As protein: CASSGGRDRETQYF.

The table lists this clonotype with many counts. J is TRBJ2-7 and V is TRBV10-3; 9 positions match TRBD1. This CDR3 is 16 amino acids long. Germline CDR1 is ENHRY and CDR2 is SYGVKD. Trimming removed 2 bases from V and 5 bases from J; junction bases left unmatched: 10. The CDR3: CAISEPMGQGSHEQYF. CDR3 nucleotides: TGTGCCATCAGTGAGCCGATGGGACAGGGTTCACACGAGCAGTACTTC.

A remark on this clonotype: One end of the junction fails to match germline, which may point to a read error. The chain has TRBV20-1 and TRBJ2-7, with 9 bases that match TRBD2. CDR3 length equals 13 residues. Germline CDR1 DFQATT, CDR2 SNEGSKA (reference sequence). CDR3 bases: TGCAGTGCAAGAGGACTAGCGAGGCCAGAGCAGTACTTC. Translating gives CSARGLARPEQYF.

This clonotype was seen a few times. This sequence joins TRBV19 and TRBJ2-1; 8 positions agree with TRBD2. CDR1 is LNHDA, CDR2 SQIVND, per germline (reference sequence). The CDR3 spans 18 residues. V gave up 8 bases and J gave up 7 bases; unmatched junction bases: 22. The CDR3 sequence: CASLPIGRASGPSNEQFF. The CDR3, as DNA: TGTGCCAGTCTACCTATTGGGCGGGCTAGCGGGCCCTCTAATGAGCAGTTCTTC.